The entry below describes one TCR beta chain. At one end, the junction sequence differs from germline, possibly due to a read error. These data come from a study of cytotoxic CD8 clonotypes in ibrutinib-treated CLL. Germline CDR1 is MNHEY and CDR2 is SVGAGI. This CDR3 region has 13 residues. The data were produced by immunoSEQ multiplex PCR, yet TCRdb's version contains in-frame clones alone and is incomplete. There are about 35,000 clones in the sample; approximately 48% occur only once, and approximately 17% lies in the top ten. The chain recombines TRBV6-5 with TRBJ1-2, with 9 bases fitting TRBD1. This sequence originates from a human donor with chronic lymphocytic leukemia. This specimen was PBMCs, taken before ibrutinib treatment. CDR3 residues: CAISDRGVRGYTF. The CDR3 DNA follows: TGTGCCATCAGTGACAGGGGGGTTCGTGGCTACACCTTC.